Described below is a single T cell receptor beta chain sequence and its context. Its antigen is still unknown. Per-base quality was not reported, and no clone a single base away is much larger than it. The record originates from a study of control samples from healthy donors and cancer patients (dated by TCRdb to the early 2020s). From cysteine to phenylalanine, the CDR3 is 14 amino acids long. Only CDR3 DNA remains: 42 bases, in frame from the first base. The germline V gene sets CDR1 to KGHSH and CDR2 to LQKENI. The junction carries 14 bases between V and J, which are trimmed by 5 bases and 4 bases respectively. The library was generated by the immunoSEQ multiplex PCR assay. The table comes from immuneACCESS by way of TCRdb, which keeps in-frame sequences with V and J called. Part of the clones is missing from these tables; in studies checked, under half for an unresolved V gene and the rest for unknown reasons. This sample gives some 200,000 clones in total; about 95% of them show up just once. Of the sample, roughly 1.6% falls within the top ten clones.

Here the chain combines TRBV18 and TRBJ1-1; D gene: possibly TRBD1, on 5 matching bases. Input material: blood. The sequence was collected from a man aged 45-65 years in good health. The bases are TGTGCCAGCTCAGGAGGGACCGGGAGCACTGAAGCTTTCTTT. Its product reads: CASSGGTGSTEAFF.